The TCR beta chain described here comes from a study of T-cell reconstitution after alpha-beta-depleted transplantation in children (dated by TCRdb to the mid-2010s). A note on the overall study: Using TCR repertoire profiling, the study followed T-cell immune reconstitution in a quantitative way in children after TCRalphabeta/CD19-depleted allogeneic hematopoietic cell transplantation.

Receptor libraries were prepared by PCR. The sample was run on an Illumina HiSeq 2500. TCR libraries were prepared with molecular barcoding, using unique molecular identifiers to normalize TCRbeta repertoire quantification. Clones were called with MiXCR by TCRdb after fastp trimmed the public reads at Q25, and only in-frame beta chains were retained. Each CDR3 protein appears once, grouped with its most common genes and DNA. The sample table lists 750,000 to 950,000 distinct CDR3 sequences, roughly 16% of them with a count of one. The ten largest clonotypes hold under 6% of the sample. Of note for this clonotype: The antigen it binds to is not known. The sample holds no much larger clone one base away, and base qualities are not on file.

Trimming removed 3 bases from V and 4 bases from J, leaving 12 bases between the germline ends. From its cysteine to its phenylalanine, the CDR3 spans 14 amino acids. Solely the CDR3 DNA is kept, with 42 bases framed from the first base. The sample's treatment or condition label, in plain terms: allogeneic hematopoietic cell transplantation with graft depleted of TCRalphabeta T cells and CD19 B cells. TCRalphabeta/CD19-depleted allogeneic hematopoietic cell grafts were given to the transplant recipients, all of whom were children. Summary of the overall study and its limitations: The apparently early recovery of alphabetaT-cell counts about two months after transplant reportedly depended on only several hundred rapidly expanded clones that came from non-depleted graft cells. Hyperexpanded clone frequencies declined over subsequent months; after one year, T-cell counts and TCRbeta diversity were mostly attributed to newly produced T cells. In some patients, high TCRbeta diversity at day 60 was attributed to recipient T cells and intrathymic progenitors that had survived conditioning.

This specimen was PBMCs, mostly from graft donor cells, taken 360 days after TCRalphabeta/CD19-depleted stem cell transplant. Recombination joined TRBV12-3 or TRBV12-4 with TRBJ1-2, with the D segment identity uncertain. The receptor was isolated from a male patient younger than 18 who had a stem cell transplant for acute lymphoblastic leukemia, so the T cells may come from the graft donor. The nucleotides are TGTGCCAGCAGTTTGACGTCAGTCTTCTATGGCTACACCTTC. Translation gives CASSLTSVFYGYTF.